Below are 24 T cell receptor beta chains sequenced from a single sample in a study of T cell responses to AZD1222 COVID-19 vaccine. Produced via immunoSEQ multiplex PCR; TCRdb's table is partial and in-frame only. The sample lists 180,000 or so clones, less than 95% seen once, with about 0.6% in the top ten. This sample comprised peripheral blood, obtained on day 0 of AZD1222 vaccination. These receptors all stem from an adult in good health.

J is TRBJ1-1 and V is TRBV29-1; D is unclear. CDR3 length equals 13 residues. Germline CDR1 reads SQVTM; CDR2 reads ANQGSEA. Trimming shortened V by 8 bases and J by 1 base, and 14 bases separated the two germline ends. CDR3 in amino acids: CSLEDGSNTEAFF. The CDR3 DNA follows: TGCAGCCTAGAGGACGGCTCGAACACTGAAGCTTTCTTT.

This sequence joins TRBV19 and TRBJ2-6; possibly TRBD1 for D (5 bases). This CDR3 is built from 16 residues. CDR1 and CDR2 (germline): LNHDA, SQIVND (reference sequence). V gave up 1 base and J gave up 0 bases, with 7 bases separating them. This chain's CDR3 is CASSIGGGSGANVLTF. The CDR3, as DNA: TGTGCCAGTAGTATAGGGGGCGGCTCTGGGGCCAACGTCCTGACTTTC.

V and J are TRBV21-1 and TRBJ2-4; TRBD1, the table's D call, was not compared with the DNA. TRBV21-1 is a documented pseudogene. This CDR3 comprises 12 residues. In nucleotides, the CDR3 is TGTGCCAGTGCAACCAGGGTTGACATTCAGTACTTC. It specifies CASATRVDIQYF.

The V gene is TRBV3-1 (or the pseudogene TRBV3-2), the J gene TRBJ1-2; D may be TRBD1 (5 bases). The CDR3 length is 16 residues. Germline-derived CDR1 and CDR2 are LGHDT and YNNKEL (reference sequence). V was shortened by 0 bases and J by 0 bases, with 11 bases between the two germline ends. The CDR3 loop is CASSQDGAGANYGYTF. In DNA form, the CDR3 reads TGTGCCAGCAGCCAAGATGGGGCCGGAGCTAACTATGGCTACACCTTC.

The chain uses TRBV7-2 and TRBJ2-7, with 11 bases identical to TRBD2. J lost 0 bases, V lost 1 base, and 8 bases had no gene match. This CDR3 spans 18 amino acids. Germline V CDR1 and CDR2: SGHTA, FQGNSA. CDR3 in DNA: TGTGCCAGCAGCTTAGTTGATAGCGGGAGGGTGAGCTCCTACGAGCAGTACTTC. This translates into CASSLVDSGRVSSYEQYF.

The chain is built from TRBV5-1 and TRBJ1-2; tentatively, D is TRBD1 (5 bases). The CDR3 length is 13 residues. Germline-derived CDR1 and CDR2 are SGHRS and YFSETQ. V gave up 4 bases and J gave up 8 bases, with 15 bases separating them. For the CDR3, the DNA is TGCGCCAGCAGCACGGGGGGAATGCGGGGCTACACCTTC. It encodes CASSTGGMRGYTF.

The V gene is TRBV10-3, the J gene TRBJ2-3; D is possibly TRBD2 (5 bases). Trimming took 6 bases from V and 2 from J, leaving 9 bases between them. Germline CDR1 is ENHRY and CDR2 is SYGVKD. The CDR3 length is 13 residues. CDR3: CAIRGDPTDTQYF. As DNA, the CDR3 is TGTGCCATCAGGGGAGATCCCACAGATACGCAGTATTTT.

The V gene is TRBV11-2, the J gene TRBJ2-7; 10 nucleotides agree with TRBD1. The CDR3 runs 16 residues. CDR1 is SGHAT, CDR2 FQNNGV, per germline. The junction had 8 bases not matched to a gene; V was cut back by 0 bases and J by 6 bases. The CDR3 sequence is CASSLDQRTGGFEQYF. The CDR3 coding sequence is TGTGCCAGCAGCTTAGATCAGCGGACAGGGGGATTCGAGCAGTACTTC.

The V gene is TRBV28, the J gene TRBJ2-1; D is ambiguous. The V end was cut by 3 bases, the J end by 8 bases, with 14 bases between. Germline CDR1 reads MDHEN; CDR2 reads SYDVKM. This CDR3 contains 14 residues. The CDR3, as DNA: TGTGCCAGCAGTTTGGGCCTACACGCGGATGAGCAGTTCTTC. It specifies CASSLGLHADEQFF.

The CDR3 here is CASSPGTASSGNTIYF. In nucleotides, the CDR3 is TGTGCCAGCTCACCCGGTACAGCGAGCTCTGGAAACACCATATATTTT. V usage is TRBV18 and J usage is TRBJ1-3; D unresolved. Looked up from germline, CDR1 is KGHSH and CDR2 is LQKENI. V was trimmed by 3 bases and J by 0 bases, leaving 12 bases between them. CDR3 size: 16 residues.

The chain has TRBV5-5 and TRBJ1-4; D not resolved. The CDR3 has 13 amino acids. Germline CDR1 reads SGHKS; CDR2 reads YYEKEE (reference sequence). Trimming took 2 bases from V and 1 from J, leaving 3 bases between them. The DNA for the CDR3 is TGTGCCAGCAGCTTACGAACTAATGAAAAACTGTTTTTT. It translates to CASSLRTNEKLFF.

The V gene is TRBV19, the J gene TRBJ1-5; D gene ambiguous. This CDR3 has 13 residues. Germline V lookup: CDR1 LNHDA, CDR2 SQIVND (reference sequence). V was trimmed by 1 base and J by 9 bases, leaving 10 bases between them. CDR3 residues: CASSIGFGRPQHF. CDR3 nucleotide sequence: TGTGCCAGTAGTATAGGCTTTGGGAGGCCCCAGCATTTT.

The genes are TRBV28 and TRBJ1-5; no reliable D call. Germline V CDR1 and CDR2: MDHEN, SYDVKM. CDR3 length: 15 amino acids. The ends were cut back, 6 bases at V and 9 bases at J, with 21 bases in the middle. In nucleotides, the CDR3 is TGTGCCAGCAGACCGTCCCTATCCTCCGGCCGGCCCCAGCATTTT. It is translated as CASRPSLSSGRPQHF.

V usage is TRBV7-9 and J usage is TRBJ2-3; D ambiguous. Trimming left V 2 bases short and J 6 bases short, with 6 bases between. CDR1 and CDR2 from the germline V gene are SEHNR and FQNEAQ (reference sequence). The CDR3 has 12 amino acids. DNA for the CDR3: TGTGCCAGCAGCTTAATTTCTGATACGCAGTATTTT. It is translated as CASSLISDTQYF.

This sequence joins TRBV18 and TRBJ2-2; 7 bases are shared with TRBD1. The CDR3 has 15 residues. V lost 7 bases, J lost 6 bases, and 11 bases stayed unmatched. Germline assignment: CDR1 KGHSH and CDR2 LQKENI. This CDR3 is CASCDRAIVPGELFF. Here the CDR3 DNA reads TGTGCCAGCTGTGACAGGGCTATTGTTCCCGGGGAGCTGTTTTTT.

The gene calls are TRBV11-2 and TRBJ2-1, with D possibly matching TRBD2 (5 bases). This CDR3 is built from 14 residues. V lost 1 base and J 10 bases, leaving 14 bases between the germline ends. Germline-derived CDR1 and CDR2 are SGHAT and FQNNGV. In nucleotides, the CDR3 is TGTGCCAGCAGCTTAGTCCTAGAGGGTCAGGAGCAGTTCTTC. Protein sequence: CASSLVLEGQEQFF.

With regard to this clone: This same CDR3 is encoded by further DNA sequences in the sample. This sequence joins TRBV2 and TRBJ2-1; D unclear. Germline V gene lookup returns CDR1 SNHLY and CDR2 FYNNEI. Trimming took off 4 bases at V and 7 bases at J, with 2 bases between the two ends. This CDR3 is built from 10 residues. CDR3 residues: CASSVNEQFF. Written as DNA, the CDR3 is TGTGCCAGCAGTGTGAATGAGCAGTTCTTC.

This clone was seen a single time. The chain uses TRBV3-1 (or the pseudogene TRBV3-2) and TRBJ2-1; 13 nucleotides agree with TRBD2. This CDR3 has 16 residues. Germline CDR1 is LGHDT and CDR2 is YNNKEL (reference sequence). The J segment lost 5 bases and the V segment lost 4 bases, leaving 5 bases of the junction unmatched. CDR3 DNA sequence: TGTGCCAGCAGCCGGACTAGCGGGAGAGGGGACAATGAGCAGTTCTTC. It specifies CASSRTSGRGDNEQFF.

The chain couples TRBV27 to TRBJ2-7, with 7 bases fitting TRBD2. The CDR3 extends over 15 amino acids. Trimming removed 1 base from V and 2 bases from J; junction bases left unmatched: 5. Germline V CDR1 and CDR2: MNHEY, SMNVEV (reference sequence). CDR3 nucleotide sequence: TGTGCCAGCAGTTTATATGGCGGGAGACCCTACGAGCAGTACTTC. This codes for CASSLYGGRPYEQYF.

The DNA for the CDR3 is TGTGCCAGCAGTGGGGCAGCCTATCAGCCCCAGCATTTT. This codes for CASSGAAYQPQHF. The chain couples TRBV2 to TRBJ1-5; D gene uncertain. The V gene lost 4 bases and the J gene lost 5 bases, with 9 bases spanning the gap. The germline gives CDR1 SNHLY, CDR2 FYNNEI. The CDR3 covers 13 residues.

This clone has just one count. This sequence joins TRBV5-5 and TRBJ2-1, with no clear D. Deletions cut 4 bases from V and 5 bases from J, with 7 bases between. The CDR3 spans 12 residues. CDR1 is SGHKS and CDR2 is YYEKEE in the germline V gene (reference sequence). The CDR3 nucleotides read TGTGCCAGCAGCCCGCGAGACAATGAGCAGTTCTTC. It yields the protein CASSPRDNEQFF.

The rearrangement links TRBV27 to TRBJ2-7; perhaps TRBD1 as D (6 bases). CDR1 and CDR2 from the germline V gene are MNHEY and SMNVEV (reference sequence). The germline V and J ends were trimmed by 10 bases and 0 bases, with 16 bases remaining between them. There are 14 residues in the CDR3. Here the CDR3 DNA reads TGTGCCACCAAACGCCTACAGGGCTCCTACGAGCAGTACTTC. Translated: CATKRLQGSYEQYF.

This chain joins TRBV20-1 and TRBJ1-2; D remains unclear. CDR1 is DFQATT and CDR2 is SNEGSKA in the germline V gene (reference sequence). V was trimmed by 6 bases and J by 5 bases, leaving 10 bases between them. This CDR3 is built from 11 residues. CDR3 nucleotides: TGCAGTGCCCGGACTGTTTATGGCTACACCTTC. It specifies CSARTVYGYTF.

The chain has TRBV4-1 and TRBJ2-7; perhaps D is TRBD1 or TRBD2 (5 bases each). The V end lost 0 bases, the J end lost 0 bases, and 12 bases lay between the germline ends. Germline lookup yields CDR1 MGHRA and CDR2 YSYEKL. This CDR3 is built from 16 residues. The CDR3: CASSQEVGPSSYEQYF. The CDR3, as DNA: TGCGCCAGCAGCCAAGAAGTGGGACCCAGCTCCTACGAGCAGTACTTC.